This T cell receptor (beta chain) was profiled in a study of PD-1 blockade in classical Hodgkin lymphoma. Study conclusions and caveats: It was among complete responders that baseline diversity resembled that of newly diagnosed patients. The drivers behind the repertoire differences, possibly disease activity or prior therapy, remain undefined.

Described time point: cycle 4 day 1 (C4D1), after 5 to 7 weeks of nivolumab. Each patient relapsed following autologous stem cell transplantation, and prior brentuximab vedotin exposure differed. It was by magnetic negative selection that CD4+ T cells were purified from thawed PBMCs. Complete response, partial response or progressive disease was each patient's best response. With regard to this clone: What it binds is unknown.

Sequencing used immunoSEQ multiplex PCR; TCRdb keeps in-frame clones, though not all of them. The table includes 15,000 to 20,000 clones, more than 65% detected once. This clonotype originated in a human donor with classical Hodgkin lymphoma. The specimen comprised CD4+ T cells from blood, sampled before the fourth cycle of nivolumab.

DNA for the CDR3: TGTGCCAGCAGCCCCCGGACTTCTAGCGGGACCGCCTACGAGCAGTACTTC. Protein product: CASSPRTSSGTAYEQYF. V is TRBV7-9 and J is TRBJ2-7, with 9 bases fitting TRBD2. CDR1 and CDR2 from the germline V gene are SEHNR and FQNEAQ (reference sequence). Trimming at V came to 5 bases and at J to 2 bases, leaving 13 bases not matched to a gene. This CDR3 spans 17 amino acids. Looking up the rest from reference TRBV7-9 and TRBJ2-7 gives the full variable domain: DTGVSQNPRHKITKRGQNVTFRCDPISEHNRLYWYRQTLGQGPEFLTYFQNEAQLEKSRLLSDRFSAERPKGSFSTLEIQRTEQGDSAMYLCASSPRTSSGTAYEQYFGPGTRLTVT.